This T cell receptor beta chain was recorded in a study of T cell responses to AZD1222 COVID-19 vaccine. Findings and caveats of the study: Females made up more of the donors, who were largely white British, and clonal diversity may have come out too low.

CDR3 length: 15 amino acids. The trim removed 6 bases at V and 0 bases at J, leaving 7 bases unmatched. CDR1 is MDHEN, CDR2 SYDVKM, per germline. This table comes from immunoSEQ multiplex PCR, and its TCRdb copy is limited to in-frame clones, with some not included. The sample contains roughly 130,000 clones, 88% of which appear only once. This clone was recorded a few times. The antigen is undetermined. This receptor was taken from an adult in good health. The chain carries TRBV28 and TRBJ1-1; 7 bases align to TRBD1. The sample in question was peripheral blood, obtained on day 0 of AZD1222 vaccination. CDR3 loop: CASRGQDIMNTEAFF. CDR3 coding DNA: TGTGCCAGCAGAGGACAGGATATCATGAACACTGAAGCTTTCTTT.